This T cell receptor beta chain was documented in a study of blood T cell repertoires in COVID-19. Overall study: Sources were T cells, B-cell-depleted T cells, or PBMCs; the material itself was cDNA or gDNA.

Per the study methods: Amplification of reference gene primers was used by the study to estimate nucleated cell counts. Assay used: immunoSEQ multiplex PCR; TCRdb lists only in-frame clones, some missing. V and J calls and clone size come straight from that table; D and trimming were deduced from the DNA. Here the sample spans about 150,000 clones, approximately 82% being singletons. The CDR3 extends over 16 amino acids. V dropped 2 bases and J dropped 3 bases, with 13 bases sitting between them. Per germline, CDR1 LNHDA and CDR2 SQIVND (reference sequence). Sequenced: peripheral blood. The gene calls are TRBV19 and TRBJ2-2, with a tentative D call TRBD1 (5 bases). This receptor was obtained from a woman aged 50 to 65 with acute or convalescent COVID-19. DNA of the CDR3: TGTGCCAGTAGTATATCTTACAGGCGAGACACCGGGGAGCTGTTTTTT. This translates into CASSISYRRDTGELFF.